A selection of T cell receptor beta chains follows, all from one sample in a study of Graves' ophthalmopathy and Graves' hyperthyroidism. TCRdb used MiXCR to reprocess the multiplex PCR reads, holding one entry per CDR3 protein. The table has over a million distinct CDR3 sequences, roughly two fifths seen once. The specimen was peripheral blood or thyroid tissue (not recorded which). These receptors came from an adult man with Graves' hyperthyroidism. Both conserved end residues are part of each CDR3. D genes are given only for firm matches. Rows give clone size only sometimes, using once, few, many, or a class for an expanded clone.

- TRBJ2-5 few TRBV27 TGTGCCAGCAGTTTTATTGGAGAGACCCAGTACTTC CASSFIGETQYF
- TRBJ2-5 - TRBV29-1 TGCAGCGTTGAGGTTTTCGAGACCCAGTACTTC CSVEVFETQYF
- TRBJ2-5 - TRBV5-4 TGTGCCAGCAGCGGGCGGAGGGCCAGCCAAGAGACCCAGTACTTC CASSGRRASQETQYF
TRBD1 TRBJ1-1 few TRBV13 TGTGCCAGCAGCGAGGGGGTAATGACAGGGGGTTTGACTGAAGCTTTCTTT CASSEGVMTGGLTEAFF
TRBD1 TRBJ1-6 many TRBV20-1 TGCAGTGCTAGACCCCCGGGACAGGGGATAAGAAATTCACCCCTCCACTTT CSARPPGQGIRNSPLHF
- TRBJ1-1 - TRBV29-1 TGCAGCGTCGCGGGACGGGCTGAAGCTTTCTTT CSVAGRAEAFF
- TRBJ2-2 few TRBV5-1 TGCGCCAGCAGCTTGGGGACCCTGGAGAACACCGGGGAGCTGTTTTTT CASSLGTLENTGELFF
TRBD2 TRBJ2-5 - TRBV24-1 TGTGCCACCAGGGGGACTACAAAGACCCAGTACTTC CATRGTTKTQYF
- TRBJ2-5 many TRBV11-3 TGTGCCAGCAGCGAAGATCGTGGCAGGAACCAAGAGACCCAGTACTTC CASSEDRGRNQETQYF
- TRBJ2-5 many TRBV29-1 TGCAGCGGAAACGACGGGCAAGAGACCCAGTACTTC CSGNDGQETQYF
- TRBJ2-5 many TRBV29-1 TGCAGCGTTGGGCAGCTACAAGAGACCCAGTACTTC CSVGQLQETQYF
TRBD1 TRBJ2-7 many TRBV2 TGTGCCGCGGGCGACAGGGGCGAGCAGTACTTC CAAGDRGEQYF
TRBD1 TRBJ2-2 many TRBV7-2 TGTGCCAGCAGCTGGACAGGGGGCTTGGCCGGGGAGCTGTTTTTT CASSWTGGLAGELFF
TRBD1 TRBJ2-7 once TRBV10-3 TGTGCCAGCACAGGGGGCGGAGGTTACGAGCAGTACTTC CASTGGGGYEQYF
TRBD1 TRBJ2-7 - TRBV25-1 TGTGCCAGCAGTGCAAAAACAGGGGGGTCCTACGAGCAGTACTTC CASSAKTGGSYEQYF
- TRBJ2-7 few TRBV7-9 TGTGCCAGCAGCTCGAGCTCCCGTTCGGGTTACGAGCAGTACTTC CASSSSSRSGYEQYF
- TRBJ2-2 many TRBV2 TGTGCCAGCAGTGGAGGGAGCTTAAACACCGGGGAGCTGTTTTTT CASSGGSLNTGELFF
- TRBJ2-7 many TRBV5-1 TGCGCCAGCAGCCCTTCTAGTGGGGAGCAGTACTTC CASSPSSGEQYF
- TRBJ2-7 once TRBV4-1 TGCGCCAGCAGCCAACCTTCGGCTAGCAACAACGAGCAGTACTTC CASSQPSASNNEQYF
- TRBJ2-6 - TRBV7-9 TGTGCCAGCAGCTCCCAGGGGCAACACTCTGGGGCCAACGTCCTGACTTTC CASSSQGQHSGANVLTF
- TRBJ1-6 many TRBV20-1 TGCAGTGCTGGCCGGGTCGACAATTCACCCCTCCACTTT CSAGRVDNSPLHF
- TRBJ1-5 - TRBV24-1 TGTGCCAGCAGTCCCCTCGGGAGGGACAATCAGCCCCAGCATTTT CASSPLGRDNQPQHF
TRBD1 TRBJ1-4 many TRBV9 TGTGCCAGCAGCACCGGGGACAGGAGTAATGAAAAACTGTTTTTT CASSTGDRSNEKLFF
TRBD1 TRBJ2-7 few TRBV20-1 TGCAGTGCTAGAGAGACAGGGCGTAGTTACGAGCAGTACTTC CSARETGRSYEQYF
- TRBJ1-5 few TRBV19 TGTGCCAGTAGTATCCCCGGGAATCAGCCCCAGCATTTT CASSIPGNQPQHF
- TRBJ1-6 - TRBV7-2 TGTGCCAGCAGGCTCGTGGGAAGCTCCTATAATTCACCCCTCCACTTT CASRLVGSSYNSPLHF